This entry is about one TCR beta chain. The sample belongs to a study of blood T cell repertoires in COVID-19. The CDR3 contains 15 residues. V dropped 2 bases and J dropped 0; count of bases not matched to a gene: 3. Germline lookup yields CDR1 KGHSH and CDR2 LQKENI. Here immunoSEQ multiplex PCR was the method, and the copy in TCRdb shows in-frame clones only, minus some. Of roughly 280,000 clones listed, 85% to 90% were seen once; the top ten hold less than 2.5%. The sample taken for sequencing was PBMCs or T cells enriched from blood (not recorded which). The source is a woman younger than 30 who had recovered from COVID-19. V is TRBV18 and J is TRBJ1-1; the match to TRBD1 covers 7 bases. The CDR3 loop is CASSPKGAVNTEAFF. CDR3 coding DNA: TGTGCCAGCTCACCAAAGGGGGCGGTGAACACTGAAGCTTTCTTT. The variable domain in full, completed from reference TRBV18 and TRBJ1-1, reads NAGVMQNPRHLVRRRGQEARLRCSPMKGHSHVYWYRQLPEEGLKFMVYLQKENIIDESGMPKERFSAEFPKEGPSILRIQQVVRGDSAAYFCASSPKGAVNTEAFFGQGTRLTVV.